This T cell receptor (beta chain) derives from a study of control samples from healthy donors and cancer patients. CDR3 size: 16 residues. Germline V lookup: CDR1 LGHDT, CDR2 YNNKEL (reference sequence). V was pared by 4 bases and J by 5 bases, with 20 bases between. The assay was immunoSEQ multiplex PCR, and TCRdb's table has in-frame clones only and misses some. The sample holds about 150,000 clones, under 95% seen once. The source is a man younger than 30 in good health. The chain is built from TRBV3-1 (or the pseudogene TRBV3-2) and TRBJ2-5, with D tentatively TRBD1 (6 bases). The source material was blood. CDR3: CASSPLRAGASETQYF. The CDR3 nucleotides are TGTGCCAGCAGCCCCCTCCGAGCAGGGGCGTCGGAGACCCAGTACTTC.